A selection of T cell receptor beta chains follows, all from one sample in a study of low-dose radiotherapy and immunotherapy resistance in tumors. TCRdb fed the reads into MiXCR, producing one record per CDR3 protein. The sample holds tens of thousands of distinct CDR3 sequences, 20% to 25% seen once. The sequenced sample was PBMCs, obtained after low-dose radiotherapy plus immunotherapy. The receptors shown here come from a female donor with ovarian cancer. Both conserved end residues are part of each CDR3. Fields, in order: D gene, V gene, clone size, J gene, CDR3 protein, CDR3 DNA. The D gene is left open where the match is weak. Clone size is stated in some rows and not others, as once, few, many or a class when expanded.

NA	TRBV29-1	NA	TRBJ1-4	CSAKTGSVANEKLFF	TGCAGCGCAAAGACAGGATCAGTGGCTAATGAAAAACTGTTTTTT
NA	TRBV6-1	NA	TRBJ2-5	CASRRGGGGGFFFFETQYF	TGTGCCAGCAGGAGAGGGGGCGGCGGGGGTTTTTTTTTTTTTGAGACCCAGTACTTC
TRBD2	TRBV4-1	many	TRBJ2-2	CASSPLAGTVTGELFF	TGCGCCAGCAGCCCTTTAGCGGGAACGGTCACCGGGGAGCTGTTTTTT
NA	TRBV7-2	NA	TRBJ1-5	CASSPGVNQPQHF	TGTGCCAGCAGCCCTGGGGTAAATCAGCCCCAGCATTTT
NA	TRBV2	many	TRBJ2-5	CASKEGGGWRKETQYF	TGTGCCAGCAAGGAAGGGGGGGGCTGGCGAAAAGAGACCCAGTACTTC
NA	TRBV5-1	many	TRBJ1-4	CASSLDRHNEKLFF	TGCGCCAGCAGCTTGGACAGGCATAATGAAAAACTGTTTTTT
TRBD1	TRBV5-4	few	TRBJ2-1	CASSREGAGLNEQFF	TGTGCCAGCAGCCGAGAGGGGGCGGGTTTGAATGAGCAGTTCTTC
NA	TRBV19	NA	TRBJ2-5	CASSIDLLEETQYF	TGTGCCAGTAGTATAGATCTGTTGGAAGAGACCCAGTACTTC
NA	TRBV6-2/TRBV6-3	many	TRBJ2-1	CASSYSRGNEQFF	TGTGCCAGCAGTTACTCGAGAGGAAATGAGCAGTTCTTC
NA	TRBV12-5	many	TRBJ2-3	CASGLTKGDTQYF	TGTGCTAGTGGTTTGACCAAAGGAGATACGCAGTATTTT
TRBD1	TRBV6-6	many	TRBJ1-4	CASSYSVGGAGNEKLFF	TGTGCCAGCAGTTACTCAGTAGGGGGCGCGGGTAATGAAAAACTGTTTTTT
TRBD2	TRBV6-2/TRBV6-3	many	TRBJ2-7	CASSTREGRHEQYF	TGTGCCAGCAGTACGCGGGAGGGCCGGCACGAGCAGTACTTC
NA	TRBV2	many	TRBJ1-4	CASSVGGRGLFF	TGTGCCAGCAGCGTCGGGGGAAGGGGCCTGTTTTTT
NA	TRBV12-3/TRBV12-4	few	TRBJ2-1	CASSFAGGGGDGNEQFF	TGTGCCAGCAGCTTTGCTGGGGGGGGCGGGGATGGGAATGAGCAGTTCTTC
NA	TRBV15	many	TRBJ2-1	CATSRGGSYNEQFF	TGTGCCACTTCCCGCGGTGGATCCTACAATGAGCAGTTCTTC
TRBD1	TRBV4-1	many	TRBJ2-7	CASSQAGTGGYEQYF	TGCGCCAGCAGCCAGGCCGGGACAGGGGGCTACGAGCAGTACTTC
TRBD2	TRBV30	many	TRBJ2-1	CAWSLAGGSNEQFF	TGTGCCTGGAGTTTAGCGGGAGGTTCCAATGAGCAGTTCTTC
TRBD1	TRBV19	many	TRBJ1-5	CASRTTGESRQPQHF	TGTGCCAGTAGGACGACAGGGGAGTCGCGCCAGCCCCAGCATTTT
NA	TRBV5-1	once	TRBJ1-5	CSSSEGPGQPQHF	TGCTCCAGCAGTGAGGGCCCGGGGCAGCCCCAGCATTTT
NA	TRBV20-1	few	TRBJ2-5	CSARDRQTQYF	TGCAGTGCTAGAGATCGCCAGACCCAGTACTTC
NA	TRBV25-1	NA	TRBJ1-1	CASSAGTEAFF	TGTGCCAGCAGTGCCGGGACTGAAGCTTTCTTT